The present T cell receptor (beta chain) was sequenced within a study of cytomegalovirus exposure and HLA in healthy donors. In regard to this clone: The antigen is not known.

This table comes from immunoSEQ multiplex PCR, and its TCRdb copy is limited to in-frame clones, with some not included. The sample lists about 360,000 clones, more than 80% occurring once. Study conclusions and caveats: There were 160 or so TCR beta chains listed as cytomegalovirus-associated. According to a subsequent analysis, TCR clusters from the first cohort were inclined to appear together in the 120 validation repertoires. The classifier reportedly diagnosed cytomegalovirus status with high specificity and sensitivity.

The CDR3 spans 13 residues. Germline lookup yields CDR1 MNHNS and CDR2 SASEGT. V lost 7 bases to trimming and J lost 0 bases; unmatched junction nucleotides: 2. The chain uses TRBV6-1 and TRBJ2-7, with 8 nucleotides matching TRBD2. This sequence originates from a woman between 18 and 30 years old in good health and CMV-seronegative. Material for sequencing was PBMCs. The CDR3 region is CASKGTSSYEQYF. The DNA for the CDR3 is TGTGCCAGCAAGGGGACTAGCTCCTACGAGCAGTACTTC.